The 16 T cell receptor beta chains below were found in one sample sequenced in a study of T-cell reconstitution after alpha-beta-depleted transplantation in children. TCRbeta library construction was performed incorporating unique molecular identifiers. TCRdb itself ran the PCR reads through MiXCR, one entry per CDR3 protein. The sample carries more than 200,000 distinct CDR3 sequences, approximately 17% recorded once. Sequenced material: PBMCs, mostly from graft donor cells, taken 360 days after TCRalphabeta/CD19-depleted stem cell transplant. These receptors were obtained from a male patient under 10 years old who had a stem cell transplant for acute lymphoblastic leukemia, so the T cells may come from the graft donor.

This clonotype was seen more than once but under ten times. This sequence joins TRBV12-3 or TRBV12-4 and TRBJ2-3; TRBD1 matches 8 bases. V lost 3 bases and J lost 5; bases outside the gene matches: 16. CDR3 length equals 18 residues. CDR3 nucleotides: TGTGCCAGCAGTTTTGGGTCCGCTCTGGCAGGGGGCTTAGATACGCAGTATTTT. It encodes CASSFGSALAGGLDTQYF.

Only a few counts were recorded for this clonotype. This chain links TRBV7-8 with TRBJ2-7; perhaps TRBD2 as D (6 bases). Germline CDR1 SGHVS, CDR2 FQNEAQ. The CDR3 contains 18 residues. V lost 2 bases and J lost 3, with 23 bases in between. The CDR3 nucleotides are TGTGCCAGCAGCTTATCTGGACGGGGAGGAAGGGGCTACTACGAGCAGTACTTC. Residues: CASSLSGRGGRGYYEQYF.

J is TRBJ2-6 and V is TRBV5-1, with D unresolved. This CDR3 spans 15 amino acids. Germline V gene data show CDR1 as SGHRS and CDR2 as YFSETQ. Trimming took off 4 bases at V and 0 bases at J, with 8 bases between the two ends. The CDR3 DNA follows: TGCGCCAGCAGCCCAAAGAGCTCTGGGGCCAACGTCCTGACTTTC. It specifies CASSPKSSGANVLTF.

This clonotype was counted a few times. The chain employs TRBV18 and TRBJ2-1, with TRBD1 identical over 7 bases. Germline assignment: CDR1 KGHSH and CDR2 LQKENI. The CDR3 is 16 residues long. V dropped 3 bases and J dropped 5; count of bases not matched to a gene: 10. In DNA form, the CDR3 reads TGTGCCAGCTCACCCACAGGGGCCCCCGGAAACAATGAGCAGTTCTTC. It codes for CASSPTGAPGNNEQFF.

V is TRBV6-5 and J is TRBJ2-2; D is perhaps TRBD1 (6 bases). Germline assignment: CDR1 MNHEY and CDR2 SVGAGI. V gave up 2 bases and J gave up 5 bases, with 9 bases separating them. This CDR3 contains 14 residues. In nucleotides, the CDR3 is TGTGCCAGCAGTTACGCACAGGGTACCGGGGAGCTGTTTTTT. Translating it yields CASSYAQGTGELFF.

The CDR3 nucleotides read TGTGCCAGCAGTTCCAATGGGGGGCCCCAGCATTTT. Its protein is CASSSNGGPQHF. The chain couples TRBV12-3 or TRBV12-4 to TRBJ1-5, with D maybe TRBD1 (5 bases). This CDR3 region has 12 residues. With 4 bases removed from V and 9 bases from J, the gap between germline ends came to 10 bases.

This clonotype was counted between two and nine times. The gene calls are TRBV7-8 and TRBJ2-7; unclear D gene. The CDR3 extends over 12 amino acids. Germline-derived CDR1 and CDR2 are SGHVS and FQNEAQ. V was clipped by 5 bases and J by 6 bases, with 11 bases between them. CDR3 bases: TGTGCCAGCAGCCTAAGACCGGGCGAGCAGTACTTC. It is translated as CASSLRPGEQYF.

This clonotype was recorded a few times. The chain recombines TRBV5-6 with TRBJ2-3; 11 nucleotides align to TRBD2. The germline V gene has CDR1 SGHDT and CDR2 YYEEEE. J was trimmed by 4 bases and V by 6 bases; bases with no gene match: 10. The CDR3 totals 16 residues. The CDR3 DNA sequence: TGTGCCAGCACAGAACTAGCGGGAGAAGGGGCAGATACGCAGTATTTT. It specifies CASTELAGEGADTQYF.

V and J are TRBV29-1 and TRBJ2-6, with 13 nucleotides matching TRBD2. CDR1 and CDR2 (germline): SQVTM, ANQGSEA. The CDR3 contains 16 residues. Trimming took 4 bases from V and 4 from J; bases not matched to a gene: 4. The CDR3 spells CSVAGLAGPGANVLTF. The CDR3 nucleotides are TGCAGCGTTGCGGGACTAGCGGGGCCCGGGGCCAACGTCCTGACTTTC. The entire variable domain, with the rest obtained from reference TRBV29-1 and TRBJ2-6, is as follows: SAVISQKPSRDICQRGTSLTIQCQVDSQVTMMFWYRQQPGQSLTLIATANQGSEATYESGFVIDKFPISRPNLTFSTLTVSNMSPEDSSIYLCSVAGLAGPGANVLTFGAGSRLTVL.

The V and J genes are TRBV11-2 and TRBJ1-2; D remains unclear. CDR3 size: 13 residues. V was pared by 0 bases and J by 2 bases, with 4 bases between. CDR1 is SGHAT, CDR2 FQNNGV, per germline. CDR3 sequence reads: CASSLDKNYGYTF. Written as DNA, the CDR3 is TGTGCCAGCAGCTTAGACAAGAACTATGGCTACACCTTC.

This clonotype was detected a few times. This chain uses TRBV4-2 with TRBJ2-2; D might be TRBD2 (5 bases). CDR1 and CDR2 from the germline V gene are LGHNA and YNFKEQ. V gave up 0 bases and J gave up 4 bases, with 15 bases separating them. CDR3 size: 17 residues. This CDR3 reads CASSQDSRRGSTGELFF. The CDR3 DNA sequence: TGTGCCAGCAGCCAAGATTCCCGACGGGGAAGCACCGGGGAGCTGTTTTTT.

This clonotype was counted between two and nine times. The rearrangement joins TRBV4-3 to TRBJ1-3; no reliable D call. Per the germline V gene, CDR1 is LGHNA and CDR2 is YSLEER. Deletions cut 1 base from V and 0 bases from J, with 13 bases between. The CDR3 length is 17 residues. CDR3 protein: CASSQGVSADSGNTIYF. The CDR3, as DNA: TGCGCCAGCAGCCAAGGAGTGTCCGCGGACTCTGGAAACACCATATATTTT.

This clonotype was observed a few times. This chain connects TRBV5-5 to TRBJ1-6; perhaps TRBD1 as D (6 bases). CDR3 size: 14 residues. The V end was cut by 2 bases, the J end by 9 bases, with 12 bases between. In germline, CDR1 is SGHKS, CDR2 YYEKEE (reference sequence). The CDR3 DNA is TGTGCCAGCAGCTTTTGGGGGCGTCTTTCACCCCTCCACTTT. It specifies CASSFWGRLSPLHF.

Comment on this clonotype: At one of its ends the junction is not consistent with the germline gene, which may arise from a read error. The chain combines TRBV20-1 with TRBJ2-1; D could derive from TRBD1 or TRBD2 (6 bases each). CDR3 length equals 17 residues. Germline-derived CDR1 and CDR2 are DFQATT and SNEGSKA (reference sequence). The CDR3 is CCARDPFRGLTYNEQFF. CDR3 nucleotide sequence: TGCTGTGCTAGAGATCCCTTCCGGGGGCTAACCTACAATGAGCAGTTCTTC.

This clonotype was seen a handful of times. This could be a read error, since a much larger clone is one nucleotide away. No conserved phenylalanine or tryptophan is present at the end of the CDR3, so a read error is the likely explanation. J is TRBJ1-3 and V is TRBV12-3 or TRBV12-4; D is possibly TRBD1 (5 bases). V shed 2 bases and J shed 2 bases, with 13 bases lying between them. This CDR3 contains 16 residues. The CDR3 loop is CASSLIGGRTGNTIYC. The DNA for the CDR3 is TGTGCCAGCAGTTTAATCGGGGGGAGGACTGGAAACACCATATATTGT.

Regarding this clonotype: The junction departs from germline at one end; a sequencing error may be responsible. This chain links TRBV28 with TRBJ2-7, with TRBD1 matching over 7 bases. The germline V gene has CDR1 MDHEN and CDR2 SYDVKM. The length of the CDR3 is 16 residues. This CDR3 reads CASSLLTGASSYEHYF. The CDR3 DNA sequence: TGTGCCAGCAGCCTACTCACAGGGGCAAGTTCCTACGAGCATTACTTC.